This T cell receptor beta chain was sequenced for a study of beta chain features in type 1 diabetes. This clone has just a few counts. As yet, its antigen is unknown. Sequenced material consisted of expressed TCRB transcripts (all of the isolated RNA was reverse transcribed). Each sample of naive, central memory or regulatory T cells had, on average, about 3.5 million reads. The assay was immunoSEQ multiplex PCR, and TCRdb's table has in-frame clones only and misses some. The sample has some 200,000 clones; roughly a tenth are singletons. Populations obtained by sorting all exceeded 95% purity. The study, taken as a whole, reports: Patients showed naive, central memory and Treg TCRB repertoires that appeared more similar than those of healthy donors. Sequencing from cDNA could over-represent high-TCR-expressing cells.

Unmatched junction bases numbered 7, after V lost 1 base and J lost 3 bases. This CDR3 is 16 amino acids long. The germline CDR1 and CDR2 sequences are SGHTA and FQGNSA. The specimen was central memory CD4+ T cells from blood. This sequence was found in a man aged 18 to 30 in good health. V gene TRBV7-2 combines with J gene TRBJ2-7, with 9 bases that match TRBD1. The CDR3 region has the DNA TGTGCCAGCAGCTTAGGCCGGGGACAGGGCCTCTACGAGCAGTACTTC. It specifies CASSLGRGQGLYEQYF.